Listed below are T cell receptor beta chains from one sample, sequenced in a study of cytomegalovirus exposure and HLA in healthy donors. TCRdb's table, derived via immunoSEQ multiplex PCR, lists solely in-frame clones and lacks some. Of more than 150,000 clones in the sample, approximately 84% were seen once. The sample taken for sequencing was PBMCs. These receptors were collected from a woman aged 45-65 years in good health and CMV-seropositive. The CDR3 runs from the conserved cysteine through the conserved F or W. D genes are given only for firm matches. Expanded clones are given a class, and other clones once, few, many or no size at all.

V gene: TRBV5-4
J gene: TRBJ2-3
D gene: TRBD2
clone size: NA
CDR3 protein: CASTQTSGTDTQYF
CDR3 DNA: TGTGCCAGCACCCAGACTAGCGGTACAGATACGCAGTATTTT

V gene: TRBV19
J gene: TRBJ2-7
D gene: NA
clone size: few
CDR3 protein: CASSIIEGSDYEQYF
CDR3 DNA: TGTGCCAGTAGTATAATAGAGGGTTCCGACTACGAGCAGTACTTC

V gene: TRBV5-6
J gene: TRBJ1-1
D gene: NA
clone size: once
CDR3 protein: CASSLVAGTEAFF
CDR3 DNA: TGTGCCAGCAGCCTCGTGGCAGGCACTGAAGCTTTCTTT

V gene: TRBV28
J gene: TRBJ2-7
D gene: TRBD1
clone size: NA
CDR3 protein: CASSPPDRGQYF
CDR3 DNA: TGTGCCAGCAGTCCCCCCGACAGGGGGCAGTACTTC

V gene: TRBV30
J gene: TRBJ1-1
D gene: NA
clone size: few
CDR3 protein: CAWSPRRATEAFF
CDR3 DNA: TGTGCCTGGAGTCCTCGGAGAGCCACTGAAGCTTTCTTT

V gene: TRBV7-3
J gene: TRBJ2-1
D gene: TRBD2
clone size: NA
CDR3 protein: CASRSASGSDGEQFF
CDR3 DNA: TGTGCCAGCAGGTCTGCTAGCGGGAGTGATGGTGAGCAGTTCTTC

V gene: TRBV18
J gene: TRBJ2-7
D gene: TRBD2
clone size: NA
CDR3 protein: CASSPRLAGGSEEQYF
CDR3 DNA: TGTGCCAGCTCACCACGGCTAGCGGGAGGGTCGGAAGAGCAGTACTTC

V gene: TRBV6-1
J gene: TRBJ2-7
D gene: NA
clone size: few
CDR3 protein: CASRGVTASSYEQYF
CDR3 DNA: TGTGCCAGCAGGGGTGTGACAGCGAGCTCCTACGAGCAGTACTTC

V gene: TRBV13
J gene: TRBJ1-1
D gene: NA
clone size: NA
CDR3 protein: CASSPPSYTEAFF
CDR3 DNA: TGTGCCAGCAGTCCCCCCTCTTACACTGAAGCTTTCTTT

V gene: TRBV5-4
J gene: TRBJ1-1
D gene: TRBD1
clone size: NA
CDR3 protein: CASTRPGQINTEAFF
CDR3 DNA: TGTGCCAGCACCCGCCCGGGACAGATAAACACTGAAGCTTTCTTT

V gene: TRBV19
J gene: TRBJ2-4
D gene: NA
clone size: NA
CDR3 protein: CASSITTIGGNSQYF
CDR3 DNA: TGTGCCAGTAGTATAACGACAATAGGGGGAAACAGTCAGTACTTC

V gene: TRBV12-5
J gene: TRBJ2-1
D gene: TRBD2
clone size: NA
CDR3 protein: CASGFSPGLVSNEQFF
CDR3 DNA: TGTGCTAGTGGTTTCTCACCGGGACTAGTTAGCAATGAGCAGTTCTTC

V gene: TRBV10-1
J gene: TRBJ1-1
D gene: NA
clone size: few
CDR3 protein: CASSEQQGGEAFF
CDR3 DNA: TGCGCCAGCAGTGAGCAGCAGGGTGGTGAAGCTTTCTTT

V gene: TRBV5-1
J gene: TRBJ2-1
D gene: TRBD1
clone size: NA
CDR3 protein: CASGDPGQGVNEQFF
CDR3 DNA: TGCGCCAGCGGCGACCCGGGGCAGGGGGTCAATGAGCAGTTCTTC

V gene: TRBV15
J gene: TRBJ2-5
D gene: TRBD2
clone size: NA
CDR3 protein: CATSTLQGLGTQYF
CDR3 DNA: TGTGCCACCAGCACCCTCCAGGGACTAGGGACCCAGTACTTC

V gene: TRBV7-7
J gene: TRBJ1-1
D gene: NA
clone size: NA
CDR3 protein: CASSLGKGELAFF
CDR3 DNA: TGTGCTAGCAGCTTAGGAAAGGGGGAGCTGGCTTTCTTT

V gene: TRBV5-1
J gene: TRBJ2-2
D gene: TRBD2
clone size: NA
CDR3 protein: CASSLGTSGNTGELFF
CDR3 DNA: TGCGCCAGCAGCTTGGGGACTAGCGGTAACACCGGGGAGCTGTTTTTT

V gene: TRBV2
J gene: TRBJ2-7
D gene: TRBD1
clone size: NA
CDR3 protein: CAGGSGQGQYF
CDR3 DNA: TGTGCCGGGGGCTCGGGACAGGGGCAGTACTTC

V gene: TRBV7-2
J gene: TRBJ2-1
D gene: TRBD2
clone size: NA
CDR3 protein: CASSGTSGGAGIYNEQFF
CDR3 DNA: TGTGCCAGCAGCGGGACTAGCGGGGGGGCGGGGATCTACAATGAGCAGTTCTTC

V gene: TRBV10-3
J gene: TRBJ2-7
D gene: NA
clone size: NA
CDR3 protein: CAISGGQTTGEQYF
CDR3 DNA: TGTGCCATCAGTGGAGGACAGACCACGGGCGAGCAGTACTTC

V gene: TRBV27
J gene: TRBJ2-5
D gene: TRBD1
clone size: NA
CDR3 protein: CASSSTGTGGLDYQETQYF
CDR3 DNA: TGTGCCAGCAGTTCGACCGGGACAGGGGGTCTCGACTACCAAGAGACCCAGTACTTC

V gene: TRBV4-1
J gene: TRBJ1-1
D gene: NA
clone size: NA
CDR3 protein: CASSQDGGEVYTEAFF
CDR3 DNA: TGCGCCAGCAGCCAAGATGGCGGAGAGGTTTACACTGAAGCTTTCTTT

V gene: TRBV5-8
J gene: TRBJ2-7
D gene: TRBD1
clone size: NA
CDR3 protein: CASSPWDRIFYEQYF
CDR3 DNA: TGTGCCAGCAGCCCTTGGGACAGGATTTTCTACGAGCAGTACTTC

V gene: TRBV9
J gene: TRBJ2-7
D gene: NA
clone size: NA
CDR3 protein: CASSVGYQGGSYEQYF
CDR3 DNA: TGTGCCAGCAGCGTAGGATACCAGGGGGGCTCCTACGAGCAGTACTTC

V gene: TRBV5-6
J gene: TRBJ1-2
D gene: NA
clone size: NA
CDR3 protein: CASSFPEGGGFYGYTF
CDR3 DNA: TGTGCCAGCAGCTTCCCTGAAGGGGGGGGATTCTATGGCTACACCTTC

V gene: TRBV4-2
J gene: TRBJ1-5
D gene: TRBD1
clone size: NA
CDR3 protein: CASSQGTGANQPQHF
CDR3 DNA: TGTGCCAGCAGCCAGGGGACAGGGGCAAATCAGCCCCAGCATTTT

V gene: TRBV5-6
J gene: TRBJ2-3
D gene: NA
clone size: NA
CDR3 protein: CASSLKAFRGGDTQYF
CDR3 DNA: TGTGCCAGCAGCTTGAAGGCGTTTAGGGGGGGAGATACGCAGTATTTT

V gene: TRBV30
J gene: TRBJ2-1
D gene: NA
clone size: NA
CDR3 protein: CAWSALYNEQFF
CDR3 DNA: TGTGCCTGGAGTGCCCTGTACAATGAGCAGTTCTTC

V gene: TRBV10-3
J gene: TRBJ1-6
D gene: NA
clone size: NA
CDR3 protein: CAINTGQGINSPLHF
CDR3 DNA: TGTGCCATCAATACAGGGCAAGGGATCAATTCACCCCTCCACTTT

V gene: TRBV29-1
J gene: TRBJ2-3
D gene: NA
clone size: NA
CDR3 protein: CSVDGGEDTQYF
CDR3 DNA: TGCAGCGTTGATGGGGGCGAGGATACGCAGTATTTT

V gene: TRBV7-6
J gene: TRBJ2-6
D gene: NA
clone size: NA
CDR3 protein: CASSLPQSSGANGLTF
CDR3 DNA: TGTGCCAGCAGCTTACCTCAAAGCTCTGGGGCCAACGGCCTGACTTTC

V gene: TRBV10-3
J gene: TRBJ2-7
D gene: TRBD2
clone size: few
CDR3 protein: CAISGGGSYEQYF
CDR3 DNA: TGTGCCATCAGTGGGGGGGGTAGCTACGAGCAGTACTTC

V gene: TRBV28
J gene: TRBJ1-5
D gene: TRBD1
clone size: NA
CDR3 protein: CASSPWTGGSNQPQHF
CDR3 DNA: TGTGCCAGCAGTCCATGGACAGGGGGAAGCAATCAGCCCCAGCATTTT

V gene: TRBV11-2
J gene: TRBJ2-3
D gene: NA
clone size: NA
CDR3 protein: CASSLSVTDTQYF
CDR3 DNA: TGTGCCAGCAGCTTAAGCGTAACAGATACGCAGTATTTT

V gene: TRBV27
J gene: TRBJ2-7
D gene: TRBD1
clone size: NA
CDR3 protein: CASSYYRGDEQYF
CDR3 DNA: TGTGCCAGCAGTTACTACAGGGGAGACGAGCAGTACTTC

V gene: TRBV30
J gene: TRBJ2-1
D gene: NA
clone size: few
CDR3 protein: CAWAIGGNAYNEQFF
CDR3 DNA: TGTGCCTGGGCAATAGGGGGAAACGCCTACAATGAGCAGTTCTTC

V gene: TRBV11-3
J gene: TRBJ2-3
D gene: TRBD2
clone size: few
CDR3 protein: CASSIRGGSDTQYF
CDR3 DNA: TGTGCCAGCAGTATTCGGGGAGGGTCAGATACGCAGTATTTT

V gene: TRBV5-6
J gene: TRBJ1-2
D gene: TRBD1
clone size: NA
CDR3 protein: CASSQGTANYGYTF
CDR3 DNA: TGTGCCAGCAGCCAAGGGACAGCCAACTATGGCTACACCTTC

V gene: TRBV27
J gene: TRBJ1-1
D gene: NA
clone size: NA
CDR3 protein: CASSLSSSRGTEAFF
CDR3 DNA: TGTGCCAGCAGTTTATCGTCCTCTAGAGGTACTGAAGCTTTCTTT

V gene: TRBV5-8
J gene: TRBJ2-3
D gene: TRBD2
clone size: NA
CDR3 protein: CASSRGRGGTDTQYF
CDR3 DNA: TGTGCCAGCAGCCGCGGTCGGGGGGGCACAGATACGCAGTATTTT

V gene: TRBV9
J gene: TRBJ1-1
D gene: NA
clone size: NA
CDR3 protein: CASSVDAGSSFNTEAFF
CDR3 DNA: TGTGCCAGCAGCGTAGATGCGGGCAGCTCGTTTAACACTGAAGCTTTCTTT

V gene: TRBV28
J gene: TRBJ1-3
D gene: TRBD1
clone size: NA
CDR3 protein: CASSLKPQWTGKNTIYF
CDR3 DNA: TGTGCCAGCAGTCTGAAACCCCAATGGACAGGGAAAAACACCATATATTTT

V gene: TRBV19
J gene: TRBJ2-1
D gene: TRBD2
clone size: NA
CDR3 protein: CASSTLEAGAPDEQFF
CDR3 DNA: TGTGCCAGTAGTACCCTGGAGGCGGGAGCACCGGATGAGCAGTTCTTC

V gene: TRBV30
J gene: TRBJ2-3
D gene: TRBD2
clone size: NA
CDR3 protein: CAWSAGGGDTQYF
CDR3 DNA: TGTGCCTGGAGTGCCGGCGGGGGAGATACGCAGTATTTT

V gene: TRBV5-4
J gene: TRBJ2-5
D gene: NA
clone size: NA
CDR3 protein: CASSLAFQETQYF
CDR3 DNA: TGTGCCAGCAGCTTGGCTTTCCAAGAGACCCAGTACTTC

V gene: TRBV28
J gene: TRBJ2-7
D gene: NA
clone size: NA
CDR3 protein: CASRPGGVGYEQYF
CDR3 DNA: TGTGCCAGCAGGCCTGGCGGAGTAGGTTACGAGCAGTACTTC

V gene: TRBV4-1
J gene: TRBJ1-2
D gene: NA
clone size: NA
CDR3 protein: CASSRREDSNYGYTF
CDR3 DNA: TGCGCCAGCAGCCGCCGAGAGGACAGTAACTATGGCTACACCTTC

V gene: TRBV18
J gene: TRBJ1-1
D gene: NA
clone size: NA
CDR3 protein: CASSTTGLDTEAFF
CDR3 DNA: TGTGCCAGCTCAACTACAGGGTTGGACACTGAAGCTTTCTTT

V gene: TRBV11-3
J gene: TRBJ2-5
D gene: TRBD2
clone size: NA
CDR3 protein: CASSPRAGGIETQYF
CDR3 DNA: TGTGCCAGCAGCCCGCGAGCGGGGGGTATCGAGACCCAGTACTTC

V gene: TRBV2
J gene: TRBJ2-3
D gene: TRBD2
clone size: NA
CDR3 protein: CASSEKALRVQRGFTDTQYF
CDR3 DNA: TGTGCCAGCAGTGAAAAGGCCTTGCGGGTCCAGCGGGGGTTCACAGATACGCAGTATTTT

V gene: TRBV19
J gene: TRBJ1-5
D gene: NA
clone size: NA
CDR3 protein: CASSIAQGQPQHF
CDR3 DNA: TGTGCCAGTAGTATAGCCCAGGGCCAGCCCCAGCATTTT

V gene: TRBV7-6
J gene: TRBJ1-1
D gene: NA
clone size: few
CDR3 protein: CASSLEEATEAFF
CDR3 DNA: TGTGCCAGCAGCTTAGAAGAGGCGACTGAAGCTTTCTTT

V gene: TRBV18
J gene: TRBJ2-7
D gene: TRBD1
clone size: NA
CDR3 protein: CASSPSGQSYEQYF
CDR3 DNA: TGTGCCAGCTCTCCCTCGGGACAGAGCTACGAGCAGTACTTC

V gene: TRBV19
J gene: TRBJ2-7
D gene: NA
clone size: NA
CDR3 protein: CASSIRTDTYEQYF
CDR3 DNA: TGTGCCAGTAGTATTCGGACAGACACCTACGAGCAGTACTTC

V gene: TRBV6-5
J gene: TRBJ1-4
D gene: TRBD1
clone size: NA
CDR3 protein: CASSLTGIGEKLFF
CDR3 DNA: TGTGCCAGCAGTCTGACAGGGATCGGTGAAAAACTGTTTTTT

V gene: TRBV5-4
J gene: TRBJ1-1
D gene: NA
clone size: NA
CDR3 protein: CASSFPQGGGRTEAFF
CDR3 DNA: TGTGCCAGCAGCTTCCCCCAGGGAGGAGGGCGCACTGAAGCTTTCTTT

V gene: TRBV4-3
J gene: TRBJ1-4
D gene: NA
clone size: NA
CDR3 protein: CASSQAEKLFF
CDR3 DNA: TGCGCCAGCAGCCAAGCAGAAAAACTGTTTTTT

V gene: TRBV5-8
J gene: TRBJ1-2
D gene: TRBD1
clone size: NA
CDR3 protein: CASSRTGTGYGYTF
CDR3 DNA: TGTGCCAGCAGCCGAACCGGGACAGGGTATGGCTACACCTTC

V gene: TRBV5-8
J gene: TRBJ2-3
D gene: TRBD2
clone size: NA
CDR3 protein: CASSLARLAGGPRTDTQYF
CDR3 DNA: TGTGCCAGCAGCTTGGCGAGACTAGCGGGAGGGCCTCGCACAGATACGCAGTATTTT